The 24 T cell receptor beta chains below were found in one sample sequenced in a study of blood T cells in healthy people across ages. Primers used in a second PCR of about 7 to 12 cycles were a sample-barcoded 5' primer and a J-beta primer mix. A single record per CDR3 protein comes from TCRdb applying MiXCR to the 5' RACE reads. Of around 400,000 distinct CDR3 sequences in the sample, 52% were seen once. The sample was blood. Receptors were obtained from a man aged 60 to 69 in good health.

The DNA of the CDR3 is TGTGCCAGCAGCCGAGGCGGACTAGCGGGAGTAAGGACAGATACGCAGTATTTT. Amino acids: CASSRGGLAGVRTDTQYF. The chain couples TRBV7-2 to TRBJ2-3; 13 positions match TRBD2. This CDR3 has 18 residues. V gave up 5 bases and J gave up 3 bases; unmatched junction bases: 11. Germline CDR1 reads SGHTA; CDR2 reads FQGNSA.

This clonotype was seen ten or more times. The DNA of the CDR3 is TGTGCCAGCAGCTCGGAGGCAACGGGCTTTGATGAGCAGTTCTTC. Amino acids: CASSSEATGFDEQFF. V is TRBV7-2 and J is TRBJ2-1; TRBD2 might be the D (5 bases). The V end was cut by 4 bases, the J end by 8 bases, with 18 bases between. Germline V CDR1 and CDR2: SGHTA, FQGNSA. The CDR3 length is 15 residues.

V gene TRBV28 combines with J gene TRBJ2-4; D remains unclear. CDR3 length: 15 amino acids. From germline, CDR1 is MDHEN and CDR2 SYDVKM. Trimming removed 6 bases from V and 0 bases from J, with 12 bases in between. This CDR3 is CASSLGRVAKNIQYF. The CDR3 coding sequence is TGTGCCAGCAGCCTCGGACGGGTAGCCAAAAACATTCAGTACTTC.

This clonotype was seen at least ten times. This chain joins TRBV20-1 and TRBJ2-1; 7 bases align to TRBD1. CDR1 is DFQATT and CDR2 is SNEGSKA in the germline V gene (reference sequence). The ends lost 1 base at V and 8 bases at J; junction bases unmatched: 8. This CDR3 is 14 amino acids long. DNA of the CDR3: TGCAGTGCTAGAGCAGAGACAGGGTACCATGAGCAGTTCTTC. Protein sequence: CSARAETGYHEQFF.

Here the CDR3 reads CASSIGQGLYEQYF. In nucleotides, the CDR3 is TGCGCCAGCAGCATTGGACAGGGGCTCTACGAGCAGTACTTC. The chain joins TRBV5-1 to TRBJ2-7, with 9 bases aligning to TRBD1. CDR3 length equals 14 residues. Trimming removed 4 bases from V and 3 bases from J; junction bases left unmatched: 5. CDR1 is SGHRS, CDR2 YFSETQ, per germline.

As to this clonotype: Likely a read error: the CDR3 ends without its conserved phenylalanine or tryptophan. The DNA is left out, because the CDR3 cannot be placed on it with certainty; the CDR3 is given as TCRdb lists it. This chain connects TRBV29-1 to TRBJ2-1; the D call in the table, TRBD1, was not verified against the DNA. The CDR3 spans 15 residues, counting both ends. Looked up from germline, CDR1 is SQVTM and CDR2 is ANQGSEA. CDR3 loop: CSVLADRESGYTFGS.

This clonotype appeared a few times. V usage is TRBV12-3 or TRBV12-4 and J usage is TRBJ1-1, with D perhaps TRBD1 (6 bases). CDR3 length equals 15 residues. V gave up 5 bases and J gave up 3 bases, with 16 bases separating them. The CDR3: CASSPATGRDTEAFF. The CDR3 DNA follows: TGTGCCAGCAGTCCGGCGACAGGTCGGGACACTGAAGCTTTCTTT.

CDR3 amino acids: CASSQDLGYEQYF. CDR3 in DNA: TGCGCCAGCAGCCAAGATCTAGGATACGAGCAGTACTTC. The chain has TRBV4-3 and TRBJ2-7; D is undetermined. CDR3 length: 13 residues. CDR1 is LGHNA, CDR2 YSLEER, per germline. The germline V and J ends were trimmed by 0 bases and 4 bases, with 7 bases remaining between them.

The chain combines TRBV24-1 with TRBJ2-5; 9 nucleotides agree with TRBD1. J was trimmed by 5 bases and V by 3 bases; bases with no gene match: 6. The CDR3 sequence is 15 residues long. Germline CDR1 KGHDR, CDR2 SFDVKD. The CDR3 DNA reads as TGTGCCACCAGTGATCCCAACACAGGGGGCGAGACCCAGTACTTC. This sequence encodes CATSDPNTGGETQYF.

The CDR3 sequence is CASSLGPGNDEQYF. CDR3 DNA: TGTGCCAGCAGTTTAGGTCCAGGAAACGACGAGCAGTACTTC. V is TRBV12-3 or TRBV12-4 and J is TRBJ2-7; no clear D gene. Trimming took off 1 base at V and 5 bases at J, with 12 bases between the two ends. The CDR3 is 14 residues long.

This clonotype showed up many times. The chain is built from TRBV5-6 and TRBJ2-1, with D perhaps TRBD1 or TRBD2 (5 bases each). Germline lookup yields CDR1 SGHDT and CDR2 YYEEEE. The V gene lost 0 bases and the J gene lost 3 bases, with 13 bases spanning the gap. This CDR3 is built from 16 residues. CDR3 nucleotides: TGTGCCAGCAGCTTGGATTCGGGACGGATCTACAATGAGCAGTTCTTC. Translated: CASSLDSGRIYNEQFF.

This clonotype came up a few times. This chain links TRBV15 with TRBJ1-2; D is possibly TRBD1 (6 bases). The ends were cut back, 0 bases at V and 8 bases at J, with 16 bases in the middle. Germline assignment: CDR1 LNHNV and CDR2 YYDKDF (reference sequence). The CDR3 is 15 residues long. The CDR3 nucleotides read TGTGCCACCAGCAGAGATCCCCCGGGGGCGAGAGGCTACACCTTC. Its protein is CATSRDPPGARGYTF. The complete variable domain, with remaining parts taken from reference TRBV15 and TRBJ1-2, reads DAMVIQNPRYQVTQFGKPVTLSCSQTLNHNVMYWYQQKSSQAPKLLFHYYDKDFNNEADTPDNFQSRRPNTSFCFLDIRSPGLGDTAMYLCATSRDPPGARGYTFGSGTRLTVV.

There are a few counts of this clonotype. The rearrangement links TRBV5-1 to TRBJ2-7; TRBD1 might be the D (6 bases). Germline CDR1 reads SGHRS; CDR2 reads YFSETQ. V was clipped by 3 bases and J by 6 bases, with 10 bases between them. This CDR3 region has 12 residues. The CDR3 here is CASSYGQSEQYF. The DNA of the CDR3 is TGCGCCAGCAGCTACGGACAGTCCGAGCAGTACTTC.

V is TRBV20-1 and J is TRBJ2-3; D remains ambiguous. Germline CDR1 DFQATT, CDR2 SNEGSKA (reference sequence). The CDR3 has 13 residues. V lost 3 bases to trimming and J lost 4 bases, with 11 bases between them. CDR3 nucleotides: TGCAGTGCTAGTTCGGTGAGCGCAGATACGCAGTATTTT. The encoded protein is CSASSVSADTQYF.

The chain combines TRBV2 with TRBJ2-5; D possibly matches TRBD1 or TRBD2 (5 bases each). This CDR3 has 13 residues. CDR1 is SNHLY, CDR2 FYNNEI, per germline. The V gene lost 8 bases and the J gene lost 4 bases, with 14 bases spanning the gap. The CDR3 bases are TGTGCCAGCTCTGGGGGAGTAGGAGAGACCCAGTACTTC. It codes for CASSGGVGETQYF.

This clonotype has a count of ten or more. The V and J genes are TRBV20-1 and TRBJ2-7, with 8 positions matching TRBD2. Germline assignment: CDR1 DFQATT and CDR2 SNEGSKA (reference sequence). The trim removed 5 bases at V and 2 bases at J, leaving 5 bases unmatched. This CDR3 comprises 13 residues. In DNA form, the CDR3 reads TGCAGTGCTTCCGGGACTAGAGCCTACGAGCAGTACTTC. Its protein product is CSASGTRAYEQYF.

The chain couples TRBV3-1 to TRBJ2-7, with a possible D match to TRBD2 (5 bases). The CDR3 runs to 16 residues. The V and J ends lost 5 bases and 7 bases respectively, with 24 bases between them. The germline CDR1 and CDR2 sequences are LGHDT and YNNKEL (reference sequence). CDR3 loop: CASSSTRTEPYNEQYF. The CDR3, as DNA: TGTGCCAGCAGCTCTACTAGGACCGAGCCCTACAATGAGCAGTACTTC.

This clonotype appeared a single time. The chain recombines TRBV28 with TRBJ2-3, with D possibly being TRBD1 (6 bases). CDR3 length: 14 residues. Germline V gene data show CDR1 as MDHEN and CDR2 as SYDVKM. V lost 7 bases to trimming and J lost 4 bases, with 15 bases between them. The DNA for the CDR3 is TGTGCCAGCAATACAGGGCAGGGCTCAGATACGCAGTATTTT. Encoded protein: CASNTGQGSDTQYF.

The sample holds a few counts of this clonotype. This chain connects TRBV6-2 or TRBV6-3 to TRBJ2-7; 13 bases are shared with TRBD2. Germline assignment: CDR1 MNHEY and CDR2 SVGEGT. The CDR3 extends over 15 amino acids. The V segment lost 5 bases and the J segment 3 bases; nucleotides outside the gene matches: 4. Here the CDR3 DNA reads TGTGCCAGCAGTGGACTAGCGGGGGTGTACTACGAGCAGTACTTC. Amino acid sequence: CASSGLAGVYYEQYF.

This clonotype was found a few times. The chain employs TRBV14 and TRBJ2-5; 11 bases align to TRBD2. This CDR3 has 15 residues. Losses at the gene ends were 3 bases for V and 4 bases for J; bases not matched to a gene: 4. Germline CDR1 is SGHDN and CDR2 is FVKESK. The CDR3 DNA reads TGTGCCAGCAGCCAGACTAGCGGGGCGAGAGAGACCCAGTACTTC. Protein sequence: CASSQTSGARETQYF.

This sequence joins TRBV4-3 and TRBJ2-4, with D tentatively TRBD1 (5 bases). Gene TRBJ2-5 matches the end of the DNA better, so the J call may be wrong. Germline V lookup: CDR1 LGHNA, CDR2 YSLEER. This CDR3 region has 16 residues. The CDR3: CASSQDRQGTWETQYF. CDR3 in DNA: TGCGCCAGCAGCCAAGATCGTCAGGGCACGTGGGAGACCCAGTACTTC.

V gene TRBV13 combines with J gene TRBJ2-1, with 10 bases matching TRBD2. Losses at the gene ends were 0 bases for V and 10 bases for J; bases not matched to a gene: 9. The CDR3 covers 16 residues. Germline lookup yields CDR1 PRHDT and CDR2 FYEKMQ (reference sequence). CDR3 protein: CASSLGRSGGAGEQFF. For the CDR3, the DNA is TGTGCCAGCAGCTTAGGCCGGAGCGGGGGGGCAGGGGAGCAGTTCTTC.

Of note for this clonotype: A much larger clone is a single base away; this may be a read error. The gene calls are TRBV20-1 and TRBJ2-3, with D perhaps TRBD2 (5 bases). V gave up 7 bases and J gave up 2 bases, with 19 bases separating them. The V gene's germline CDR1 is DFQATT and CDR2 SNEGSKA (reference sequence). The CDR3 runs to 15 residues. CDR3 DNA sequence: TGCAGTGTCAACTCGGGGAGAGACATCACAGATACGCAGTATTTT. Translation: CSVNSGRDITDTQYF.

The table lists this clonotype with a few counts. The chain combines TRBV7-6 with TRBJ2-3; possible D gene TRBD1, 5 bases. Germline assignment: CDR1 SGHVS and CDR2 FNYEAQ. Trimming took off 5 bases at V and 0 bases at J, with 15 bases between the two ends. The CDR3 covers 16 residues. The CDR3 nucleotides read TGTGCCAGCAGCGTGGGCAGGGCCTCTAGCACAGATACGCAGTATTTT. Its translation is CASSVGRASSTDTQYF.